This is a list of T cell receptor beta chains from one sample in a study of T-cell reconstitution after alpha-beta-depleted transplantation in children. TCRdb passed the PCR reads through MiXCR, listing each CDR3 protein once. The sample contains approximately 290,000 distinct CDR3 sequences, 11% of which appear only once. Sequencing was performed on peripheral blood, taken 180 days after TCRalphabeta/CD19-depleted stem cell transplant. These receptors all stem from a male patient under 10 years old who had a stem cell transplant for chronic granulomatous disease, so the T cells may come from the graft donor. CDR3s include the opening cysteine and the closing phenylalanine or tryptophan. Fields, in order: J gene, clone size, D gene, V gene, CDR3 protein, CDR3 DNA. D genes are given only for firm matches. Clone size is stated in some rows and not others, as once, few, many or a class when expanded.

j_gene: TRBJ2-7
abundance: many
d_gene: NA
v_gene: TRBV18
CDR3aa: CASSPRNSYEQYF
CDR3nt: TGTGCCAGCTCACCACGTAACTCCTACGAGCAGTACTTC

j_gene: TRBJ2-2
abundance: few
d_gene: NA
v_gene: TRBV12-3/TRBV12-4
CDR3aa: CASSFSGGAVGELFF
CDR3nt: TGTGCCAGCAGTTTTTCTGGGGGCGCGGTAGGGGAGCTGTTTTTT

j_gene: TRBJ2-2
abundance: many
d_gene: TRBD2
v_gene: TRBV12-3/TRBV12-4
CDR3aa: CASTLSGRAVGELFF
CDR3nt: TGTGCCAGCACCCTGAGCGGGAGGGCCGTCGGGGAGCTGTTTTTT

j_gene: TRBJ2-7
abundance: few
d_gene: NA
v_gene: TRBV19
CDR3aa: CASSIKVRPTYEQYF
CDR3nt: TGTGCCAGTAGTATCAAGGTACGGCCGACCTACGAGCAGTACTTC

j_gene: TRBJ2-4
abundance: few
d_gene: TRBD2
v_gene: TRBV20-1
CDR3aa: CSARLAGSLAKNIQYF
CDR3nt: TGCAGTGCTAGATTAGCGGGTAGTCTAGCCAAAAACATTCAGTACTTC

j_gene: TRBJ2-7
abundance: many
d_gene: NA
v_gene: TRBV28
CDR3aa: CASSLIIGLRFYEQYF
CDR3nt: TGTGCCAGCAGTTTAATTATAGGTCTCCGTTTCTACGAGCAGTACTTC

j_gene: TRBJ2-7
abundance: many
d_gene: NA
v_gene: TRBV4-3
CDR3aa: CASRYSITGPDEQYF
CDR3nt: TGCGCCAGCAGATACTCAATCACAGGGCCCGACGAGCAGTACTTC

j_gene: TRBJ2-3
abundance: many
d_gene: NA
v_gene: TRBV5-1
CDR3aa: CASSLDTSTDTQYF
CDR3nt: TGCGCCAGCAGCTTGGATACTAGCACAGATACGCAGTATTTT

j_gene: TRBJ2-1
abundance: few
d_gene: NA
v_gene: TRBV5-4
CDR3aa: CASSFTRAGNEQFF
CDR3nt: TGTGCCAGCAGCTTCACAAGGGCGGGCAATGAGCAGTTCTTC

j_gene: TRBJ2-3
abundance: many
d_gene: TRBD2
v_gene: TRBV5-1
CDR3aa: CASSSTAGIDTQYF
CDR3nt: TGCGCCAGCAGCTCCACAGCGGGAATCGATACGCAGTATTTT

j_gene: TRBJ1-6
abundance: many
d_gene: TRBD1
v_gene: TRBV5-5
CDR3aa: CASSAMTGFFNSPLHF
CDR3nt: TGTGCCAGCAGCGCCATGACAGGGTTTTTTAATTCACCCCTCCACTTT

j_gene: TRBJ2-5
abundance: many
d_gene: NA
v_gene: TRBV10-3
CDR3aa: CAISEKGGQTQYF
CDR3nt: TGTGCCATCAGTGAAAAGGGGGGGCAGACCCAGTACTTC

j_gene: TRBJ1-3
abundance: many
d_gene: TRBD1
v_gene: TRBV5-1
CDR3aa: CASSLEQGAISGNTIYF
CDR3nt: TGCGCCAGCAGCTTGGAACAGGGGGCAATTTCTGGAAACACCATATATTTT

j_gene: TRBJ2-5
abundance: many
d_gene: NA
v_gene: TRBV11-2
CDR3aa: CASSLEYQKETQYF
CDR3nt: TGTGCCAGCAGCTTAGAATATCAGAAAGAGACCCAGTACTTC

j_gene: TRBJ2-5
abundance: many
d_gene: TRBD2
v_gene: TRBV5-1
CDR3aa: CASSPQGTSGRAWKTQYF
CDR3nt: TGCGCCAGCAGCCCGCAGGGGACTAGCGGGAGGGCCTGGAAGACCCAGTACTTC

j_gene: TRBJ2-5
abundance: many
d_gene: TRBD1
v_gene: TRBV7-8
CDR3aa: CASSLTDRGWETQYF
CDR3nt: TGTGCCAGCAGCTTAACCGACAGGGGTTGGGAGACCCAGTACTTC

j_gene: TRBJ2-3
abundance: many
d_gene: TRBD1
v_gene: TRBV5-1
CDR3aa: CASSTGQGTDTQYF
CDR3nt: TGCGCCAGCAGCACGGGACAGGGCACAGATACGCAGTATTTT

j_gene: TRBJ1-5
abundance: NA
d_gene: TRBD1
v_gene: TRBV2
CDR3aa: CATGTGDSNQPQHF
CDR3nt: TGTGCCACGGGGACAGGGGATAGCAATCAGCCCCAGCATTTT

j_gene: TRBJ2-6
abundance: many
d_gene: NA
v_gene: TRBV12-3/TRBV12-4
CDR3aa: CASHLSGANVLTF
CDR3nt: TGTGCCAGCCATCTCTCTGGGGCCAACGTCCTGACTTTC

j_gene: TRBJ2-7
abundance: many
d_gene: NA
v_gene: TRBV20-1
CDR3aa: CSASRPRGTYEQYF
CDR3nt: TGCAGTGCTAGCCGACCCAGGGGAACCTACGAGCAGTACTTC

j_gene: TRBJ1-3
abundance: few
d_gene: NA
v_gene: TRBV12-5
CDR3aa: CASGLNTGNTIYF
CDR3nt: TGTGCTAGTGGTTTAAATACCGGAAACACCATATATTTT

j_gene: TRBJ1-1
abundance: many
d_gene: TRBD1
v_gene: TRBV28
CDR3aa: CASSSQGPDRGTEAFF
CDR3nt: TGTGCCAGCAGCTCCCAGGGGCCGGACAGGGGTACTGAAGCTTTCTTT

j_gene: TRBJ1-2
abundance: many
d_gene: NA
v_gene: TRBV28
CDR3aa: CASSAARSSQNGYTF
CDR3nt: TGTGCCAGCAGTGCCGCGAGGAGCTCCCAAAATGGCTACACCTTC

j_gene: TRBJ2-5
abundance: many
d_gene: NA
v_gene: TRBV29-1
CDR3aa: CSARDRVEETQYF
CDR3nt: TGCAGCGCCCGGGACCGAGTAGAAGAGACCCAGTACTTC

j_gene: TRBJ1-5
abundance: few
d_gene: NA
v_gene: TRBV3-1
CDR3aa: CASSQDPPQPQHF
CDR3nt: TGTGCCAGCAGCCAAGATCCGCCTCAGCCCCAGCATTTT

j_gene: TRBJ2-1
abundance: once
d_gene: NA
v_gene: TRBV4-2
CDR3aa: CASSPQMQVSYNEQSF
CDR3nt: TGTGCCAGCAGCCCTCAGATGCAGGTCTCCTACAATGAGCAGTCCTTC

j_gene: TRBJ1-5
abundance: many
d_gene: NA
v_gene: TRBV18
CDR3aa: CASSPGGLNQPQHF
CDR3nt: TGTGCCAGCTCACCCGGCGGCCTCAATCAGCCCCAGCATTTT

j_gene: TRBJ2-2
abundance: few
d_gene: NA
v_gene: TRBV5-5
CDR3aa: CASSLGLLSGELFF
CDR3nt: TGTGCCAGCAGCTTGGGGCTACTCTCCGGGGAGCTGTTTTTT

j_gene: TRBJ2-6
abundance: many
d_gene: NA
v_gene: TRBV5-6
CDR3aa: CASSLEGTGANVLTF
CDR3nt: TGTGCCAGCAGCTTAGAGGGGACTGGGGCCAACGTCCTGACTTTC

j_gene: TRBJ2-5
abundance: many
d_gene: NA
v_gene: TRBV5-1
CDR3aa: CASSTGGLETQYF
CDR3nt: TGCGCCAGCAGCACCGGCGGGTTGGAGACCCAGTACTTC

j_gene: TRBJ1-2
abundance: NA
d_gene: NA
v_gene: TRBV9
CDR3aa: CASRGGAFGYTF
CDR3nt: TGTGCCAGCAGAGGGGGAGCCTTCGGCTACACCTTC

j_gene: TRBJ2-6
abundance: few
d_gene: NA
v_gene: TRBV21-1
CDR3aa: CASSKGSVSGANVLTF
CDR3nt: TGTGCCAGCAGCAAAGGTTCGGTCTCTGGGGCCAACGTCCTGACTTTC

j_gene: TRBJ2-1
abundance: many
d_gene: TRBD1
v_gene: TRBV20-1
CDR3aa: CSASGQGVFNEQFF
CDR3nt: TGCAGTGCTAGCGGACAGGGGGTATTCAATGAGCAGTTCTTC

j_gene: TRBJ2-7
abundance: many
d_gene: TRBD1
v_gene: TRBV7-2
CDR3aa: CASRLGTGTYEQYF
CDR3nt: TGTGCCAGCAGGCTCGGGACAGGTACCTACGAGCAGTACTTC

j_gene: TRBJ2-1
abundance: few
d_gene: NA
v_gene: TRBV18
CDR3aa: CASSLNSLEQFF
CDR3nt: TGTGCCAGCTCACTAAATAGCCTTGAGCAGTTCTTC

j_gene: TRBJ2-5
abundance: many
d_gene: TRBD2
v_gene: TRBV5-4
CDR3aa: CASSRLGLADDQETQYF
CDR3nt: TGTGCCAGCAGCAGATTGGGACTAGCGGACGACCAAGAGACCCAGTACTTC

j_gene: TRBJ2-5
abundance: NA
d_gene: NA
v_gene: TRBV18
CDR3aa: CASSPRYINQETQYF
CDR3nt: TGTGCCAGCTCACCACGGTACATCAACCAAGAGACCCAGTACTTC

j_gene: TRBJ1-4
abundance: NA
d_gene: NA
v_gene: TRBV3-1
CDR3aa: CASSQNPGSLDEKLFF
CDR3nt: TGTGCCAGCAGCCAGAACCCAGGATCGCTTGATGAAAAACTGTTTTTT

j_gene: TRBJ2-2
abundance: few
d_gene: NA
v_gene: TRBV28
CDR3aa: CASSSPPFGRTGELFF
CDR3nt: TGTGCCAGCAGTTCCCCTCCCTTTGGTCGGACCGGGGAGCTGTTTTTT

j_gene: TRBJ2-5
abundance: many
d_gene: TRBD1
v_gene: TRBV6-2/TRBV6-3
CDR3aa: CASSYSEGTGDSTLQETQYF
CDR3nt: TGTGCCAGCAGTTACTCGGAAGGGACAGGGGACTCCACATTACAAGAGACCCAGTACTTC

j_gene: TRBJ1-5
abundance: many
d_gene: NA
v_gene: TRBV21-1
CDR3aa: CASSPRGQGFPTSNQPQHF
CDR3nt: TGTGCCAGCAGCCCCCGGGGACAGGGGTTTCCTACTAGCAATCAGCCCCAGCATTTT

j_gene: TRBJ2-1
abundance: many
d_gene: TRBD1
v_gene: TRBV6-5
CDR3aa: CASSYSKTGAPNEQFF
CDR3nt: TGTGCCAGCAGTTACTCGAAGACAGGGGCCCCCAATGAGCAGTTCTTC

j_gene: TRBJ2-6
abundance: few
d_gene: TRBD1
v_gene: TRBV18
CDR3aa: CASSETRRDRGMDGANVLTF
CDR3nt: TGTGCCAGCTCAGAGACCCGCCGGGACAGGGGTATGGATGGGGCCAACGTCCTGACTTTC

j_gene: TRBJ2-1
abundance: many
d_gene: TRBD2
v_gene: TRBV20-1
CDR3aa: CSARASGLAGGREQFF
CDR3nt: TGCAGTGCTAGAGCCTCGGGACTAGCGGGAGGGCGGGAGCAGTTCTTC

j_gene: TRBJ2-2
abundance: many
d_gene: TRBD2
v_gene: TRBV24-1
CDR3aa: CATSDLQGLANPTGELFF
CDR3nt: TGTGCCACCAGTGATTTGCAGGGACTAGCGAACCCCACCGGGGAGCTGTTTTTT

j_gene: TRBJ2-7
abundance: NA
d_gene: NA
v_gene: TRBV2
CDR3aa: CASSESRFVFNEQYF
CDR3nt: TGTGCCAGCAGTGAAAGCAGGTTCGTCTTCAACGAGCAGTACTTC

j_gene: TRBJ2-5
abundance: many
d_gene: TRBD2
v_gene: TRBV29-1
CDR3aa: CSVASGGQETQYF
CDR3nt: TGCAGCGTGGCCAGCGGGGGCCAAGAGACCCAGTACTTC

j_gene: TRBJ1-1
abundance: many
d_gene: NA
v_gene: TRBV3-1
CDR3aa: CASSHQLANTEAFF
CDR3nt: TGTGCCAGCAGCCACCAGTTAGCGAACACTGAAGCTTTCTTT

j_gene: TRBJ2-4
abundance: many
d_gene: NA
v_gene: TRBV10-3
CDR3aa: CAISESAEKNIQYF
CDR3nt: TGTGCCATCAGTGAGTCGGCGGAGAAAAACATTCAGTACTTC

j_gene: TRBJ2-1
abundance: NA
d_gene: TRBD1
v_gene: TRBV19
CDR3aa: CASSMGTGDNEQFF
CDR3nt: TGTGCCAGTAGTATGGGGACAGGGGACAATGAGCAGTTCTTC

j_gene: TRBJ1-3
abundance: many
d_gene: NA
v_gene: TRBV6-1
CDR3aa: CASSRTPSGNTIYF
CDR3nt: TGTGCCAGCAGTCGGACTCCTTCTGGAAACACCATATATTTT

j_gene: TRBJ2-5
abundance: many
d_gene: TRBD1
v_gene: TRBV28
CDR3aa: CASTDRAGETQYF
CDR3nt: TGTGCCAGCACAGACAGGGCCGGGGAGACCCAGTACTTC

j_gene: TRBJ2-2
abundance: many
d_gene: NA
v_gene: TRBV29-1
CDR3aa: CSVGRTTNTGELFF
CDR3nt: TGCAGCGTTGGGCGGACTACGAACACCGGGGAGCTGTTTTTT

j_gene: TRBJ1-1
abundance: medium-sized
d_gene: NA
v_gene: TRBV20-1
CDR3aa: CSARSVGGPTEAFF
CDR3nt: TGCAGTGCTAGATCCGTGGGGGGGCCCACTGAAGCTTTCTTT

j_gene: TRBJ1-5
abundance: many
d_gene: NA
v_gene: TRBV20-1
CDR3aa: CSATGGGSNQPQHF
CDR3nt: TGCAGTGCAACTGGAGGGGGTAGCAATCAGCCCCAGCATTTT

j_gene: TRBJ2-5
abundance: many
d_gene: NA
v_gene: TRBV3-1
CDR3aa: CASSLRTLTGTQYF
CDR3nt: TGTGCCAGCAGCCTCCGGACCCTTACGGGGACCCAGTACTTC

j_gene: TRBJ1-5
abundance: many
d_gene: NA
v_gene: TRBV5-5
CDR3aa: CASSLDLLVQPQHF
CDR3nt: TGTGCCAGCAGCTTGGATCTCCTCGTGCAGCCCCAGCATTTT